This T cell receptor (beta chain) comes out of a study of blood T cell repertoires in COVID-19. Germline loops: CDR1 KGHSH, CDR2 LQKENI. The V gene lost 5 bases and the J gene lost 0 bases, with 14 bases spanning the gap. The CDR3 has 15 residues. Repertoires were generated with immunoSEQ multiplex PCR, while TCRdb's copy carries only in-frame clones and drops some. This table holds about 86,000 clones, about 89% found once. Sequencing used PBMCs or T cells enriched from blood (not recorded which). The source is a woman aged 45-60 years with acute COVID-19. The V call is TRBV18, the J call TRBJ2-7; a weak D match, TRBD2 (6 bases). CDR3 residues: CASSTTGTRSYEQYF. The CDR3 coding sequence is TGTGCCAGCTCAACTACCGGGACTCGCTCCTACGAGCAGTACTTC.